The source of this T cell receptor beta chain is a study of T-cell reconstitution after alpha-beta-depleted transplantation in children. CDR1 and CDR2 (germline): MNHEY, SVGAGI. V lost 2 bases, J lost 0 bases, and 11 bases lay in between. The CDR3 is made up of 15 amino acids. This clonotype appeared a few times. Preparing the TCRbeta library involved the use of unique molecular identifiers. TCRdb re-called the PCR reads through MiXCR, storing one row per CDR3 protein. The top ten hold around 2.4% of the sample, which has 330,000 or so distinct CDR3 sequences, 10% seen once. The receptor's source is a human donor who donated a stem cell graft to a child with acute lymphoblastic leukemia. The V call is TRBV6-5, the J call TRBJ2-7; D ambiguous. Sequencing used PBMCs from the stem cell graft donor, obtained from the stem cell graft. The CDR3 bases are TGTGCCAGCAGTTACGCCCAAACAGTCTCCTACGAGCAGTACTTC. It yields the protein CASSYAQTVSYEQYF.